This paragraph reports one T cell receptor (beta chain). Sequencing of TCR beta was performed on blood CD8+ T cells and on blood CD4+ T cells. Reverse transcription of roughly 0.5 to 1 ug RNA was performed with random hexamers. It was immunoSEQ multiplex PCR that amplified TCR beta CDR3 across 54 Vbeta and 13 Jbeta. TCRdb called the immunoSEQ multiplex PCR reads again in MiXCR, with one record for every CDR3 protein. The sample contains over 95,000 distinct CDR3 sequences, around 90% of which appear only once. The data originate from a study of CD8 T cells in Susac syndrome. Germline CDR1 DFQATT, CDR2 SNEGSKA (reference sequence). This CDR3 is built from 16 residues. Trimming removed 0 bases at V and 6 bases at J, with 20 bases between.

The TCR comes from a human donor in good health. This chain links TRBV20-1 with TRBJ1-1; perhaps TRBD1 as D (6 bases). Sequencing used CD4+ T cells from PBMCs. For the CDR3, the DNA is TGCAGTGCTAGAGATACCCTGGGGGGGCGAAAGGCTGAAGCTTTCTTT. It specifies CSARDTLGGRKAEAFF.